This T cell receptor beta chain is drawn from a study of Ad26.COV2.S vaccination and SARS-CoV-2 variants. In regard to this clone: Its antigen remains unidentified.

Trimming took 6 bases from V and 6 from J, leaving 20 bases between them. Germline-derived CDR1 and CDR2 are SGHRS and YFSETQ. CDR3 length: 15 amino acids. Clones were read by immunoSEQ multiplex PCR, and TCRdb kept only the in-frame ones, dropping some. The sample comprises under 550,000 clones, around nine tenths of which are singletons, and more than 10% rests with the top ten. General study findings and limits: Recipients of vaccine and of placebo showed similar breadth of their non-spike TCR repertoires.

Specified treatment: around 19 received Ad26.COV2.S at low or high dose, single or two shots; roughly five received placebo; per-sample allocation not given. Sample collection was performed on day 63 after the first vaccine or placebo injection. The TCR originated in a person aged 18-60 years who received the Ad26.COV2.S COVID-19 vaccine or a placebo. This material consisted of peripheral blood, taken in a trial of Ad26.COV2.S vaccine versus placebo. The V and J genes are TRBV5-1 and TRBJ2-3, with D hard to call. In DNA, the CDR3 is TGCGCCAGCAACCAGGCCAAGGGCCTTCCGGATACGCAGTATTTT. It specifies CASNQAKGLPDTQYF. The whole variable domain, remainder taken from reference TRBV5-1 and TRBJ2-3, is KAGVTQTPRYLIKTRGQQVTLSCSPISGHRSVSWYQQTPGQGLQFLFEYFSETQRNKGNFPGRFSGRQFSNSRSEMNVSTLELGDSALYLCASNQAKGLPDTQYFGPGTRLTVL.